Listed here are 11 T cell receptor beta chains from one sample, sequenced in a study of PD-L1 blockade in urothelial cancer. Libraries were prepared by immunoSEQ multiplex PCR; TCRdb keeps only in-frame clonotypes and omits some of them. Of 49,000 or so clones listed, 79% are singletons. Described time point: pretreatment peripheral blood. This material consisted of PBMCs, taken around atezolizumab (anti-PD-L1) treatment. Receptor source: a man aged 65 to 79 with urothelial cancer.

V is TRBV19 and J is TRBJ2-1, with 8 bases lining up with TRBD2. CDR3 length: 15 amino acids. In germline, CDR1 is LNHDA, CDR2 SQIVND (reference sequence). Germline trimming cut 5 bases from V and 4 bases from J; bases unmatched to any gene: 7. CDR3 sequence: CASSPRTSSYNEQFF. As DNA, the CDR3 is TGTGCCAGTAGTCCAAGGACTAGCTCTTACAATGAGCAGTTCTTC.

This chain joins TRBV30 and TRBJ2-4; weak D call: TRBD2 (5 bases). CDR3 length equals 17 residues. Looked up from germline, CDR1 is GTSNPN and CDR2 is SVGIG (reference sequence). V was cut by 0 bases and J by 8 bases, with 23 bases left in between. The CDR3 reads CAWSVDGYTPRRDIQYF. CDR3 sequence (DNA): TGTGCCTGGAGTGTAGATGGATACACGCCACGGCGGGACATTCAGTACTTC. The whole variable domain, remainder taken from reference TRBV30 and TRBJ2-4, is SQTIHQWPATLVQPVGSPLSLECTVEGTSNPNLYWYRQAAGRGLQLLFYSVGIGQISSEVPQNLSASRPQDRQFILSSKKLLLSDSGFYLCAWSVDGYTPRRDIQYFGAGTRLSVL.

The CDR3 nucleotides are TGTGCCAGCAGCTCCGACAGGGGTCAGCCCCAGCATTTT. Amino acid sequence: CASSSDRGQPQHF. The J gene is TRBJ1-5, the V gene TRBV11-2; 8 bases line up with TRBD1. The ends lost 4 bases at V and 6 bases at J; junction bases unmatched: 2. Germline V gene lookup returns CDR1 SGHAT and CDR2 FQNNGV. This CDR3 is built from 13 residues.

This chain joins TRBV5-1 and TRBJ2-5; 9 bases line up with TRBD1. The V and J ends lost 3 bases and 5 bases, in that order; junction bases with no gene match: 5. In germline, CDR1 is SGHRS, CDR2 YFSETQ. This CDR3 contains 14 residues. Written as DNA, the CDR3 is TGCGCCAGCAGCTCATACAGGGGGCGGGAGACCCAGTACTTC. It translates to CASSSYRGRETQYF. The full variable domain, in which reference TRBV5-1 and TRBJ2-5 provide the parts outside the CDR3, is KAGVTQTPRYLIKTRGQQVTLSCSPISGHRSVSWYQQTPGQGLQFLFEYFSETQRNKGNFPGRFSGRQFSNSRSEMNVSTLELGDSALYLCASSSYRGRETQYFGPGTRLLVL.

The V call is TRBV11-2, the J call TRBJ2-7; D is possibly TRBD2 (6 bases). The CDR3 has 15 amino acids. Germline values: CDR1 SGHAT, CDR2 FQNNGV. Trimming removed 5 bases from V and 2 bases from J, with 16 bases in between. The CDR3 region has the DNA TGTGCCAGCAGCCCGGAGGGACTTGGCACCTACGAGCAGTACTTC. Protein: CASSPEGLGTYEQYF. The complete variable domain, with remaining parts taken from reference TRBV11-2 and TRBJ2-7, reads EAGVAQSPRYKIIEKRQSVAFWCNPISGHATLYWYQQILGQGPKLLIQFQNNGVVDDSQLPKDRFSAERLKGVDSTLKIQPAKLEDSAVYLCASSPEGLGTYEQYFGPGTRLTVT.

This CDR3 reads CASSGHGTDKNTEAFF. The CDR3 DNA reads as TGTGCCAGCAGTGGACACGGGACAGACAAGAACACTGAAGCTTTCTTT. This chain joins TRBV2 and TRBJ1-1, with 7 bases identical to TRBD1. The CDR3 contains 16 residues. Germline values: CDR1 SNHLY, CDR2 FYNNEI. V lost 4 bases and J lost 1; bases outside the gene matches: 9.

The V gene is TRBV5-1, the J gene TRBJ2-7; TRBD2 aligns across 7 bases. CDR3 size: 15 residues. Unmatched junction bases numbered 5, after V lost 0 bases and J lost 2 bases. Germline values: CDR1 SGHRS, CDR2 YFSETQ. The DNA for the CDR3 is TGCGCCAGCAGCTTGGCCGGGACTACGACCTACGAGCAGTACTTC. It is translated as CASSLAGTTTYEQYF.

The V call is TRBV10-1, the J call TRBJ1-1, with a possible D match to TRBD1 (6 bases). V was clipped by 0 bases and J by 8 bases, with 7 bases between them. There are 12 residues in the CDR3. Germline lookup yields CDR1 WNHNN and CDR2 SYGVQD (reference sequence). CDR3 nucleotides: TGCGCCAGCAGTGAGTCAAGGGGGGAAGCTTTCTTT. This encodes CASSESRGEAFF.

This chain links TRBV15 with TRBJ2-7; D is unresolved. The length of the CDR3 is 14 residues. Trimming removed 6 bases at V and 2 bases at J, with 14 bases between. Germline CDR1 and CDR2: LNHNV and YYDKDF (reference sequence). CDR3 residues: CATSSSEMTYEQYF. For the CDR3, the DNA is TGTGCCACCAGTTCAAGCGAAATGACCTACGAGCAGTACTTC. Looking up the rest from reference TRBV15 and TRBJ2-7 gives the full variable domain: DAMVIQNPRYQVTQFGKPVTLSCSQTLNHNVMYWYQQKSSQAPKLLFHYYDKDFNNEADTPDNFQSRRPNTSFCFLDIRSPGLGDTAMYLCATSSSEMTYEQYFGPGTRLTVT.

The genes are TRBV7-9 and TRBJ2-5, with 7 bases that match TRBD2. This CDR3 spans 14 amino acids. Germline values: CDR1 SEHNR, CDR2 FQNEAQ (reference sequence). J gave up 1 base and V 3 bases, and 2 bases lay outside the gene matches. CDR3 coding DNA: TGTGCCAGCAGCTTGGGCGGGGGCCAAGAGACCCAGTACTTC. This codes for CASSLGGGQETQYF. Variable domain in full (rest from reference TRBV7-9 and TRBJ2-5): DTGVSQNPRHKITKRGQNVTFRCDPISEHNRLYWYRQTLGQGPEFLTYFQNEAQLEKSRLLSDRFSAERPKGSFSTLEIQRTEQGDSAMYLCASSLGGGQETQYFGPGTRLLVL.

This sequence joins TRBV18 and TRBJ2-3, with 8 bases lining up with TRBD2. Unmatched junction bases numbered 7, after V lost 5 bases and J lost 0 bases. CDR1 is KGHSH and CDR2 is LQKENI in the germline V gene. The CDR3 spans 16 residues. The CDR3 DNA sequence: TGTGCCAGCTCAGTTACGGCTAGCGGGAGCACAGATACGCAGTATTTT. Translation gives CASSVTASGSTDTQYF.